The rows below give T cell receptor beta chains drawn from one sample of a study of cytomegalovirus exposure and HLA in healthy donors. Clones were sequenced by immunoSEQ multiplex PCR, and TCRdb holds only the in-frame ones, with some missing. The sample lists about 180,000 clones, more than 60% seen once, with 3.1% in the top ten. Specimen: PBMCs. All receptors derive from a woman aged 45-60 years in good health and CMV-seropositive. The CDR3 runs from the conserved cysteine through the conserved F or W. A D gene is named only where the DNA matches it firmly.

D,J,V,DNA,CDR3
.,TRBJ2-7,TRBV18,TGTGCCAGCTCACCAACGGTCCCCGGGGCCTACGAGCAGTACTTC,CASSPTVPGAYEQYF
TRBD1,TRBJ2-5,TRBV18,TGTGCCAGCTCACCGGCTTTGGGACAGGGGGAGACCCAGTACTTC,CASSPALGQGETQYF
.,TRBJ2-3,TRBV10-2,TGCGCCAGCAGTGTCTGGCGGGGTGCTGGGGATACGCAGTATTTT,CASSVWRGAGDTQYF
TRBD2,TRBJ2-4,TRBV28,TGTGCCAGCAGTGTACGGGGGGGCAAAAACATTCAGTACTTC,CASSVRGGKNIQYF
TRBD1,TRBJ2-5,TRBV5-1,TGCGCCAGCAGCCGGGACAGGTCACAAGAGACCCAGTACTTC,CASSRDRSQETQYF
.,TRBJ1-5,TRBV10-1,TGCGCCAGCAGTGAGTCGTGGGGGCTACTCAATCAGCCCCAGCATTTT,CASSESWGLLNQPQHF
TRBD1,TRBJ2-1,TRBV2,TGTGCCAGCAGAGTTTCTCGGACAGGGGACTACTACAATGAGCAGTTCTTC,CASRVSRTGDYYNEQFF
.,TRBJ2-7,TRBV19,TGTGCCAGTAGTATCGGTGGGGGCCCCCAGTACTTC,CASSIGGGPQYF
.,TRBJ2-5,TRBV5-8,TGTGCCAGCAGCTGGGGCTCGGGGGACCAGTACTTC,CASSWGSGDQYF
.,TRBJ2-1,TRBV9,TGTGCCAGCAGCGTAGAGGACTTCAATGAGCAGTTCTTC,CASSVEDFNEQFF
.,TRBJ2-2,TRBV10-1,TGCGCTTCGCGGGCAGACACCGGGGAGCTGTTTTTT,CASRADTGELFF
.,TRBJ1-2,TRBV10-1,TGCGCCAGCAGTGAGTCGAAGCACCTTGGCTACACCTTC,CASSESKHLGYTF
TRBD1,TRBJ2-3,TRBV5-1,TGCGCCAGCCGACAGGGCCTGGTTGCAGATACGCAGTATTTT,CASRQGLVADTQYF
.,TRBJ2-7,TRBV7-2,TGTGCCAGCAGCTTGGCCGGGATGCCCTACGAGCAGTACTTC,CASSLAGMPYEQYF
TRBD2,TRBJ2-1,TRBV18,TGTGCCAGCTCAACTTTAGCGGGGGGGCCTGGAGATGAGCAGTTCTTC,CASSTLAGGPGDEQFF
.,TRBJ2-7,TRBV27,TGTGCCAGCAGCCCGACTAGGCATAGCTACGAGCAGTACTTC,CASSPTRHSYEQYF
.,TRBJ2-7,TRBV5-1,TGCGCCAGCAGCTTGGTAGAATCCTACGAGCAGTACTTC,CASSLVESYEQYF